These 2 T cell receptor beta chains were sequenced from one sample in a study of blood T cell repertoires in COVID-19. Sequenced by immunoSEQ multiplex PCR; TCRdb stores in-frame clones only, minus some. The table has a few hundred thousand clones, 85% to 90% seen once. Sequencing used PBMCs or T cells enriched from blood (not recorded which). All receptors come from a man aged 30-40 years who had recovered from COVID-19.

The V call is TRBV19, the J call TRBJ2-6; TRBD1 might be the D (5 bases). The ends were cut back, 6 bases at V and 3 bases at J, with 12 bases in the middle. Germline CDR1 and CDR2: LNHDA and SQIVND (reference sequence). CDR3 size: 15 residues. CDR3 in amino acids: CASSPLRDGANVLTF. In DNA, the CDR3 is TGTGCCAGTAGCCCCCTCAGGGATGGGGCCAACGTCCTGACTTTC.

The gene calls are TRBV28 and TRBJ1-6; D ambiguous. This CDR3 comprises 11 residues. The germline V and J ends were trimmed by 6 bases and 9 bases, with 6 bases remaining between them. Germline V gives CDR1 MDHEN, CDR2 SYDVKM. CDR3 region: CASRQLSPLHF. Written as DNA, the CDR3 is TGTGCCAGCAGGCAACTTTCACCCCTCCACTTT. Looking up the rest from reference TRBV28 and TRBJ1-6 gives the full variable domain: DVKVTQSSRYLVKRTGEKVFLECVQDMDHENMFWYRQDPGLGLRLIYFSYDVKMKEKGDIPEGYSVSREKKERFSLILESASTNQTSMYLCASRQLSPLHFGNGTRLTVT.